A selection of T cell receptor beta chains follows, all from one sample in a study of post-analysis software for immune sequencing data. Each CDR3 protein is one row after TCRdb ran MiXCR on the PCR reads. The table has some 260,000 distinct CDR3 sequences, 35% to 40% seen once. The sample taken for sequencing was blood. The receptors derive from a girl aged 10-17 years with multiple sclerosis. CDR3s include the opening cysteine and the closing phenylalanine or tryptophan. Fields, in order: CDR3 DNA, CDR3 protein, J gene, D gene, V gene, clone size. D genes are given only for firm matches. Not all rows give a size; the values are once, few, many and, for expanded clones, a class.

cdr3_nt: TGTGCCAGCAGCTTAGATCACCAGCGGGGGAAGACCCAGTACTTC
cdr3_aa: CASSLDHQRGKTQYF
j_call: TRBJ2-5
d_call: TRBD2
v_call: TRBV11-2
clone_size: many

cdr3_nt: TGTGCCAGCAGTGAACTTGGCGGGTTGGGAGAGACCCAGTACTTC
cdr3_aa: CASSELGGLGETQYF
j_call: TRBJ2-5
d_call: NA
v_call: TRBV2
clone_size: many

cdr3_nt: TGCAGTGCTAGAGATTTTATGGGACTAGCGGACCACAATGAGCAGTTCTTC
cdr3_aa: CSARDFMGLADHNEQFF
j_call: TRBJ2-1
d_call: TRBD2
v_call: TRBV20-1
clone_size: many

cdr3_nt: TGCGCCAGCAGCCACCCTGGACAGGGACGCACAGATACGCAGTATTTT
cdr3_aa: CASSHPGQGRTDTQYF
j_call: TRBJ2-3
d_call: TRBD1
v_call: TRBV4-3
clone_size: NA

cdr3_nt: TGTGCCAGCAGCTTGTCGGGCAGGGTCGAAAAACTGTTTTTT
cdr3_aa: CASSLSGRVEKLFF
j_call: TRBJ1-4
d_call: NA
v_call: TRBV7-6
clone_size: NA

cdr3_nt: TGTGCCAGCAGTTTTAGGGCGGGGGACACCATATATTTT
cdr3_aa: CASSFRAGDTIYF
j_call: TRBJ1-3
d_call: NA
v_call: TRBV12-3/TRBV12-4
clone_size: NA

cdr3_nt: TGCAGTGCTAGAACTGTCCTAGGTGGACTAGCGGGAGTAAATGACGCCTACGAGCAGTACTTC
cdr3_aa: CSARTVLGGLAGVNDAYEQYF
j_call: TRBJ2-7
d_call: TRBD2
v_call: TRBV20-1
clone_size: few

cdr3_nt: TGTGCCAGCAGCCCGCCCGGGGTAGCCGCCCGCACAGATACGCAGTATTTT
cdr3_aa: CASSPPGVAARTDTQYF
j_call: TRBJ2-3
d_call: NA
v_call: TRBV5-5
clone_size: many

cdr3_nt: TGCAGTGCTAACGGACTAGGTCGGTACAATGAGCAGTTCTTC
cdr3_aa: CSANGLGRYNEQFF
j_call: TRBJ2-1
d_call: TRBD2
v_call: TRBV20-1
clone_size: NA

cdr3_nt: TGCAGTGCTAGAGATCCGGGAGGCCCTACCTACGAGCAGTACTTC
cdr3_aa: CSARDPGGPTYEQYF
j_call: TRBJ2-7
d_call: TRBD2
v_call: TRBV20-1
clone_size: once

cdr3_nt: TGTGCCAGCTCACCCAACGGGGGAACCTACGAGCAGTACTTC
cdr3_aa: CASSPNGGTYEQYF
j_call: TRBJ2-7
d_call: NA
v_call: TRBV18
clone_size: once

cdr3_nt: TGTGCCAGCAGCCCCCCCGGGACTAGCTACAATGAGCAGTTCTTC
cdr3_aa: CASSPPGTSYNEQFF
j_call: TRBJ2-1
d_call: TRBD2
v_call: TRBV7-8
clone_size: NA

cdr3_nt: TGCGCCAGCAGCTTGGCCGCCACGGTCGCGACCGAGGGCAATGAGCAGTTCTTC
cdr3_aa: CASSLAATVATEGNEQFF
j_call: TRBJ2-1
d_call: NA
v_call: TRBV5-1
clone_size: many

cdr3_nt: TGCAGCGGGACAGGGGGCCCAGATACGCAGTATTTT
cdr3_aa: CSGTGGPDTQYF
j_call: TRBJ2-3
d_call: TRBD1
v_call: TRBV29-1
clone_size: NA

cdr3_nt: TGCGCCAGCAGCTTGAATAGGGAGGGTTCACCCCTCCACTTT
cdr3_aa: CASSLNREGSPLHF
j_call: TRBJ1-6
d_call: NA
v_call: TRBV5-1
clone_size: NA

cdr3_nt: TGCAGTGCTAGAGTTATAGGGTGGGACAATGAGCAGTTCTTC
cdr3_aa: CSARVIGWDNEQFF
j_call: TRBJ2-1
d_call: NA
v_call: TRBV20-1
clone_size: many

cdr3_nt: TGCGCCAGCAGCTTGGGACGGTCCACCTGCTATGGCTACACCTTC
cdr3_aa: CASSLGRSTCYGYTF
j_call: TRBJ1-2
d_call: NA
v_call: TRBV5-1
clone_size: few

cdr3_nt: TGTGCCAGCCGCCCTGCCGGGCAGCCTATCTTAGACTCTGGGGCCAACGTCCTGACTTTC
cdr3_aa: CASRPAGQPILDSGANVLTF
j_call: TRBJ2-6
d_call: NA
v_call: TRBV18
clone_size: many

cdr3_nt: TGTGCCAGCAGCGCCAATCAGGGGGCGCCGACAGATACGCAGTATTTT
cdr3_aa: CASSANQGAPTDTQYF
j_call: TRBJ2-3
d_call: TRBD1
v_call: TRBV7-2
clone_size: NA

cdr3_nt: TGTGCCATCAGCGAAGACAGGGAACCTTCTGGCTACACCTTC
cdr3_aa: CAISEDREPSGYTF
j_call: TRBJ1-2
d_call: TRBD1
v_call: TRBV10-3
clone_size: many

cdr3_nt: TGTGCCAGCAGCGCCGCTTGGGGAAGCGGAGAAGAGACCCAGTACTTC
cdr3_aa: CASSAAWGSGEETQYF
j_call: TRBJ2-5
d_call: NA
v_call: TRBV9
clone_size: many

cdr3_nt: TGCAGTGCTAGATTCGGGACTAGCGCGAGAGATACGCAGTATTTT
cdr3_aa: CSARFGTSARDTQYF
j_call: TRBJ2-3
d_call: TRBD2
v_call: TRBV20-1
clone_size: NA

cdr3_nt: TGCGCCAGCAGCTTGGGACAGCTCAATCAGCCCCAGCATTTT
cdr3_aa: CASSLGQLNQPQHF
j_call: TRBJ1-5
d_call: NA
v_call: TRBV5-1
clone_size: NA

cdr3_nt: TGTGCCAGCCCCCCCCCGGGACAGGGAAAGGCTAACTATGGCTACACCTTC
cdr3_aa: CASPPPGQGKANYGYTF
j_call: TRBJ1-2
d_call: TRBD1
v_call: TRBV2
clone_size: NA

cdr3_nt: TGTGCCAGCAGCAGTCGACAGGGGGCGAAGAAGCAGTACTTT
cdr3_aa: CASSSRQGAKKQYF
j_call: TRBJ2-7
d_call: TRBD1
v_call: TRBV5-6
clone_size: NA

cdr3_nt: TGTGCCAGCAGTTGGGGACCTAGAAACACTGAAGCTTTCTTT
cdr3_aa: CASSWGPRNTEAFF
j_call: TRBJ1-1
d_call: NA
v_call: TRBV27
clone_size: NA

cdr3_nt: TGTGCCAGCAGAAGGACTAGCGGCTACAATGAGCAGTTCTTC
cdr3_aa: CASRRTSGYNEQFF
j_call: TRBJ2-1
d_call: TRBD2
v_call: TRBV27
clone_size: NA

cdr3_nt: TGTGCCAGCCGACCGGGACTAGCGGGAACGGAGACCCAGTACTTC
cdr3_aa: CASRPGLAGTETQYF
j_call: TRBJ2-5
d_call: TRBD2
v_call: TRBV3-1
clone_size: many